This T cell receptor beta chain came from a study of tumor-infiltrating lymphocytes in localized non-small cell lung cancer. General observations from the study: Compared with uninvolved lung, tumors showed higher T cell infiltration by TCRbeta sequencing.

Note on this clone: The target antigen is unknown.

Assay used: immunoSEQ multiplex PCR; TCRdb lists only in-frame clones, some missing. The profile shows about 15,000 clones, under 75% of them singletons. Germline lookup yields CDR1 MDHEN and CDR2 SYDVKM. The CDR3 loop spans 12 amino acids. V lost 4 bases and J lost 5, with 8 bases in between. V usage is TRBV28 and J usage is TRBJ2-5; D gene uncertain. Sequencing was performed on lung tumor tissue. The sequence derives from a human donor with non-small cell lung cancer. CDR3 DNA: TGTGCCAGCAGTTCGTACATGGAGACCCAGTACTTC. It encodes CASSSYMETQYF.